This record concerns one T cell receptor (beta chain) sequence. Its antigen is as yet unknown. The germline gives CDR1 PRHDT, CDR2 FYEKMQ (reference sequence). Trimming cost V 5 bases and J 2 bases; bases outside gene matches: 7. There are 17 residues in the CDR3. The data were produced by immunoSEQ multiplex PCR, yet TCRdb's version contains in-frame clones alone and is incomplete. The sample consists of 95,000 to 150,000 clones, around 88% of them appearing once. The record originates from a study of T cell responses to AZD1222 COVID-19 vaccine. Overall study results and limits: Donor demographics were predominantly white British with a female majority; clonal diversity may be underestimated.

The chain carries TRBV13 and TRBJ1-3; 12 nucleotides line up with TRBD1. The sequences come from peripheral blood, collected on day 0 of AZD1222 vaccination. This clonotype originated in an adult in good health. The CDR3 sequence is CASSARDRGLTGNTIYF. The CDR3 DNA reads TGTGCCAGCAGCGCCAGGGACAGGGGGCTTACTGGAAACACCATATATTTT.